A selection of T cell receptor beta chains follows, all from one sample in a study of cytomegalovirus exposure and HLA in healthy donors. Sequencing was performed with immunoSEQ multiplex PCR; in TCRdb, only in-frame clones are kept and a portion is missing. The sample lists 120,000 to 150,000 clones; about two thirds were seen once. Sequences were obtained from PBMCs. The receptors were sampled from a woman under 30 in good health and CMV-seronegative. Both conserved end residues are part of each CDR3.

V,J,CDR3
TRBV27,TRBJ1-1,CASILQGGTEAFF
TRBV5-1,TRBJ2-3,CASSDGTSGRPDTDTQYF
TRBV28,TRBJ1-4,CASTVGQIREKLFF
TRBV7-2,TRBJ1-1,CASSPARGGSTEAFF
TRBV5-6,TRBJ1-4,CASSRQGAATNEKLFF
TRBV11-2,TRBJ2-5,CASSPSLAGGMETQYF
TRBV11-2,TRBJ2-1,CASSLVWASGSGNEQFF
TRBV27,TRBJ2-7,CASSWGWGGGNYEQYF
TRBV4-3,TRBJ2-3,CASSQAPGGLAGAAQYF
TRBV28,TRBJ2-4,CASRHFSLKTGTSGGRGKNIQYF
TRBV12-5,TRBJ1-5,CASGFGQGHENQPQHF
TRBV7-6,TRBJ1-5,CASSLASGVNQPQHF
TRBV6-1,TRBJ2-5,CASSEGGTEGTQYF
TRBV7-2,TRBJ1-5,CASSSVGQGEQPQHF
TRBV4-3,TRBJ2-5,CASSQGRTSGGETQYF
TRBV5-1,TRBJ2-2,CASRAAGELFF
TRBV7-6,TRBJ2-2,CASSLVEGQGSTGELFF
TRBV7-9,TRBJ1-1,CASSLVVPRGTEAFF
TRBV7-2,TRBJ1-1,CASSVQGARGTEAFF
TRBV15,TRBJ2-7,CATSSLSGQGRKYF
TRBV9,TRBJ2-3,CASTREGTDTQYF
TRBV6-6,TRBJ1-4,CATLGTGVEKLFF
TRBV5-1,TRBJ2-1,CASSLGQGAHDEQFF
TRBV5-1,TRBJ1-1,CASSTLGGDTEAFF
TRBV5-4,TRBJ1-1,CASSLGTGLNTEAFF
TRBV4-1,TRBJ1-5,CASSHEPAGGVGQPQHF
TRBV5-6,TRBJ1-5,CASSLLGQLNQPQHF
TRBV10-3,TRBJ1-5,CAISELQGNQPQHF
TRBV9,TRBJ2-5,CASSFQSGYQETQYF
TRBV9,TRBJ2-2,CASTTLAGVVTGELFF
TRBV18,TRBJ2-1,CASSPLLAGVYNEQFF